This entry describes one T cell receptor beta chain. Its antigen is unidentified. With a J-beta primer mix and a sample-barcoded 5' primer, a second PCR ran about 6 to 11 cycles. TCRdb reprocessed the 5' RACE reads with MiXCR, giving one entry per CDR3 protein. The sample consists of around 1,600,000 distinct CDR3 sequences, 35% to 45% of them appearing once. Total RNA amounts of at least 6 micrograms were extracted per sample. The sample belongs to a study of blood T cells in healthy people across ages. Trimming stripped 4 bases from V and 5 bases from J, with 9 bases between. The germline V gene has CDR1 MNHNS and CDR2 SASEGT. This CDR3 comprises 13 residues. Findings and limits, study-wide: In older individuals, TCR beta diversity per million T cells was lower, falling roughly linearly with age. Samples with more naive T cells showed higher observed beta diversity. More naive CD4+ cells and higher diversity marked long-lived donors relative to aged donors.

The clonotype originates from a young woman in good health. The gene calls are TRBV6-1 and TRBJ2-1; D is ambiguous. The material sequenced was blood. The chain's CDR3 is CASSATGNNEQFF. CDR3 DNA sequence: TGTGCCAGCAGTGCGACTGGAAACAATGAGCAGTTCTTC.